The 29 T cell receptor beta chains below all came from one sample that was sequenced in a study of T-cell memory formation after mild COVID-19. MiXCR, applied by TCRdb to the 5' RACE reads, yields one record per CDR3 protein. The sample includes 120,000 to 150,000 distinct CDR3 sequences, 13% to 15% seen only once; the top ten take 25% to 30%. The material sequenced was PBMCs or a T cell subset sorted from them (not recorded which). All receptors derive from an adult woman who had mild COVID-19 (a few samples of this study predate the infection). Cell type and time point are not known.

This clonotype was seen at least ten times. The chain uses TRBV4-2 and TRBJ2-5; 8 nucleotides agree with TRBD2. Germline lookup yields CDR1 LGHNA and CDR2 YNFKEQ. This CDR3 is built from 17 residues. V trimming: 0 bases; J trimming: 4 bases; junction bases outside the gene matches: 10. The CDR3 reads CASSQDVAGLGRETQYF. CDR3 coding DNA: TGTGCCAGCAGCCAAGATGTGGCGGGACTAGGCCGAGAGACCCAGTACTTC.

The genes are TRBV4-1 and TRBJ2-7; a possible D gene is TRBD1 (6 bases). This CDR3 is built from 16 residues. Germline V gene sequence: CDR1 MGHRA, CDR2 YSYEKL. The V end lost 1 base, the J end lost 1 base, and 14 bases lay between the germline ends. The CDR3 DNA follows: TGCGCCAGCAGCCAAGTTCCGAACAGGGTATCCTACGAGCAGTACTTC. It yields the protein CASSQVPNRVSYEQYF.

This clonotype was found a few times. The chain uses TRBV20-1 and TRBJ1-1, with D hard to call. Trimming shortened V by 3 bases and J by 0 bases, and 11 bases separated the two germline ends. CDR1 is DFQATT, CDR2 SNEGSKA, per germline (reference sequence). The CDR3 loop spans 14 amino acids. This CDR3 reads CSASARQMNTEAFF. The DNA for the CDR3 is TGCAGTGCTAGTGCCCGGCAGATGAACACTGAAGCTTTCTTT.

V gene TRBV7-2 combines with J gene TRBJ1-1; D may be TRBD1 (6 bases). CDR3 length: 13 residues. The V gene's germline CDR1 is SGHTA and CDR2 FQGNSA. V lost 5 bases to trimming and J lost 7 bases, with 14 bases between them. The CDR3 reads CASSRRDTFEAFF. Here the CDR3 DNA reads TGTGCCAGCAGCCGACGGGACACCTTTGAAGCTTTCTTT.

This clonotype came up many times. The chain employs TRBV7-9 and TRBJ2-5; 12 bases match TRBD2. The CDR3 extends over 15 amino acids. V gave up 4 bases and J gave up 5 bases; unmatched junction bases: 5. CDR1 and CDR2 from the germline V gene are SEHNR and FQNEAQ (reference sequence). The CDR3 DNA reads TGTGCCAGCAGCTCGACTAGCGGGAGATCGGAGACCCAGTACTTC. Its protein is CASSSTSGRSETQYF.

This clonotype was picked up many times. DNA for the CDR3: TGTGCCAGCAGCTTTGCCAATAGCAATCAGCCCCAGCATTTT. This gives the protein CASSFANSNQPQHF. The chain has TRBV13 and TRBJ1-5; D not certain. The CDR3 is made up of 14 amino acids. Trimming stripped 3 bases from V and 0 bases from J, with 6 bases between. CDR1 is PRHDT and CDR2 is FYEKMQ in the germline V gene (reference sequence).

The CDR3 spells CASSVADSGGYTF. In DNA form, the CDR3 reads TGTGCCAGCAGCGTAGCGGACAGCGGAGGCTACACCTTC. The chain links TRBV9 to TRBJ1-2; weak D call: TRBD1 (6 bases). Per the germline V gene, CDR1 is SGDLS and CDR2 is YYNGEE. Trimming took 0 bases from V and 8 from J, leaving 11 bases between them. CDR3 length: 13 residues. The variable domain in full, with the rest retrieved from reference TRBV9 and TRBJ1-2, is DSGVTQTPKHLITATGQRVTLRCSPRSGDLSVYWYQQSLDQGLQFLIQYYNGEERAKGNILERFSAQQFPDLHSELNLSSLELGDSALYFCASSVADSGGYTFGSGTRLTVV.

This clonotype was picked up a small number of times. This chain uses TRBV10-3 with TRBJ1-5, with no clear D. The V gene's germline CDR1 is ENHRY and CDR2 SYGVKD. V was clipped by 6 bases and J by 6 bases, with 12 bases between them. There are 13 residues in the CDR3. The CDR3 DNA reads as TGTGCCATCAGAGAAGAGGGTCTTCAGCCCCAGCATTTT. It translates to CAIREEGLQPQHF.

The V and J genes are TRBV29-1 and TRBJ2-5; 10 bases are a match to TRBD1. Germline lookup yields CDR1 SQVTM and CDR2 ANQGSEA. This CDR3 is built from 13 residues. This chain's CDR3 is CNTGTGVGETQYF. The CDR3 DNA is TGCAACACCGGGACAGGGGTCGGAGAGACCCAGTACTTC. Full variable domain (remainder filled in from reference TRBV29-1 and TRBJ2-5): SAVISQKPSRDICQRGTSLTIQCQVDSQVTMMFWYRQQPGQSLTLIATANQGSEATYESGFVIDKFPISRPNLTFSTLTVSNMSPEDSSIYLCNTGTGVGETQYFGPGTRLLVL.

The chain uses TRBV7-9 and TRBJ2-7, with D maybe TRBD1 (6 bases). The CDR3 loop spans 16 amino acids. Trimming shortened V by 5 bases and J by 1 base, and 18 bases separated the two germline ends. CDR1 and CDR2 from the germline V gene are SEHNR and FQNEAQ (reference sequence). The CDR3 here is CASSQAGTHFSYEQYF. CDR3 DNA: TGTGCCAGCAGCCAAGCCGGGACACACTTTTCCTACGAGCAGTACTTC.

The gene calls are TRBV20-1 and TRBJ2-7; D is possibly TRBD1 (6 bases). The V gene's germline CDR1 is DFQATT and CDR2 SNEGSKA (reference sequence). CDR3 length: 14 residues. Trimming pared 1 base from V and 3 bases from J, leaving 13 bases between. The CDR3 loop reads CSARGDRLSYEQYF. The CDR3 coding sequence is TGCAGTGCTAGAGGAGACAGGTTGAGCTACGAGCAGTACTTC.

This clonotype was counted between two and nine times. The chain links TRBV6-5 to TRBJ2-5; D is perhaps TRBD2 (6 bases). This CDR3 is 14 amino acids long. The V gene's germline CDR1 is MNHEY and CDR2 SVGAGI. The germline V and J ends were trimmed by 7 bases and 2 bases, with 14 bases remaining between them. The CDR3 spells CASTRGRDQETQYF. Here the CDR3 DNA reads TGTGCCAGCACCCGAGGGCGGGATCAAGAGACCCAGTACTTC.

The J gene is TRBJ2-1, the V gene TRBV3-1, with 9 bases lining up with TRBD2. V shed 3 bases and J 6 bases; nucleotides not matched to a gene: 6. The germline V gene has CDR1 LGHDT and CDR2 YNNKEL (reference sequence). The CDR3 has 15 amino acids. CDR3 nucleotides: TGTGCCAGCAGCCACTTAGCGGGGGAGGTCAATGAGCAGTTCTTC. The encoded protein is CASSHLAGEVNEQFF.

This clonotype was detected ten times or more. The V and J genes are TRBV19 and TRBJ2-1, with D possibly called TRBD1 or TRBD2 (5 bases each). V lost 5 bases and J 12 bases, leaving 17 bases between the germline ends. Germline V CDR1 and CDR2: LNHDA, SQIVND (reference sequence). CDR3 length: 13 amino acids. CDR3 residues: CASSPPGPRGQFF. As DNA, the CDR3 is TGTGCCAGTAGTCCACCGGGACCCCGAGGGCAGTTCTTC.

The chain couples TRBV4-1 to TRBJ2-7, with D perhaps matching TRBD2 (5 bases). Trimming removed 3 bases at V and 3 bases at J, with 9 bases between. The length of the CDR3 is 13 residues. Germline V lookup: CDR1 MGHRA, CDR2 YSYEKL. The CDR3 region is CASSQLLGYEQYF. The CDR3 DNA sequence: TGCGCCAGCAGCCAGCTACTAGGCTACGAGCAGTACTTC.

This chain uses TRBV5-5 with TRBJ1-2; no clear D. The CDR3 is 15 amino acids. Germline values: CDR1 SGHKS, CDR2 YYEKEE (reference sequence). Deletions cut 0 bases from V and 6 bases from J, with 15 bases between. The CDR3 reads CASSLVIWGSDGYTF. The CDR3 DNA follows: TGTGCCAGCAGCTTGGTTATTTGGGGATCCGATGGCTACACCTTC. The whole variable domain, filled in from reference TRBV5-5 and TRBJ1-2, reads DAGVTQSPTHLIKTRGQQVTLRCSPISGHKSVSWYQQVLGQGPQFIFQYYEKEERGRGNFPDRFSARQFPNYSSELNVNALLLGDSALYLCASSLVIWGSDGYTFGSGTRLTVV.

V is TRBV7-9 and J is TRBJ2-7; 7 bases match TRBD1. V trimming: 5 bases; J trimming: 2 bases; junction bases outside the gene matches: 6. The CDR3 sequence is 14 residues long. In germline, CDR1 is SEHNR, CDR2 FQNEAQ (reference sequence). The CDR3 DNA is TGTGCCAGCAGCCTTGGACAGGCCGCCTACGAGCAGTACTTC. This encodes CASSLGQAAYEQYF.

This clonotype was seen a handful of times. The chain combines TRBV7-9 with TRBJ2-7, with D possibly TRBD2 on 6 matching bases. The CDR3 is 14 amino acids. The V end lost 3 bases, the J end lost 2 bases, and 11 bases lay between the germline ends. The germline V gene encodes CDR1 SEHNR and CDR2 FQNEAQ (reference sequence). CDR3 DNA: TGTGCCAGCAGCTTGCCGGGAGCGACCTACGAGCAGTACTTC. Translating gives CASSLPGATYEQYF.

This clonotype was detected a few times. The chain is built from TRBV5-4 and TRBJ2-1; TRBD2 agrees at 14 bases. CDR1 is SGHNT, CDR2 YYREEE, per germline (reference sequence). V lost 4 bases and J lost 4; bases outside the gene matches: 4. This CDR3 comprises 16 residues. The CDR3 DNA sequence: TGTGCCAGCAGCGCTGGACTAGCGGGAGGTTACAATGAGCAGTTCTTC. It translates to CASSAGLAGGYNEQFF.

This clonotype showed up just a few times. The chain has TRBV2 and TRBJ1-3, with 11 nucleotides matching TRBD1. CDR1 SNHLY and CDR2 FYNNEI come from the germline V gene. CDR3 length equals 20 residues. Trimming removed 7 bases from V and 2 bases from J; junction bases left unmatched: 19. The CDR3 loop is CASTSPGQGEYYLAGNTIYF. The CDR3 DNA reads as TGTGCCAGCACAAGTCCGGGACAGGGGGAATACTATCTGGCTGGAAACACCATATATTTT. The whole variable domain, remainder taken from reference TRBV2 and TRBJ1-3, is EPEVTQTPSHQVTQMGQEVILRCVPISNHLYFYWYRQILGQKVEFLVSFYNNEISEKSEIFDDQFSVERPDGSNFTLKIRSTKLEDSAMYFCASTSPGQGEYYLAGNTIYFGEGSWLTVV.

In its sample, this clonotype was seen many times. This rearrangement joins TRBV6-2 or TRBV6-3 to TRBJ2-7, with D unclear. The CDR3 consists of 12 residues. Germline V gene lookup returns CDR1 MNHEY and CDR2 SVGEGT. The germline V and J ends were trimmed by 5 bases and 4 bases, with 9 bases remaining between them. CDR3 sequence: CASSIDRYEQYF. In nucleotides, the CDR3 is TGTGCCAGCAGTATCGACCGGTACGAGCAGTACTTC.

This clonotype was observed a handful of times. The genes are TRBV12-3 or TRBV12-4 and TRBJ2-2, with 8 nucleotides matching TRBD1. The J segment lost 6 bases and the V segment lost 6 bases, leaving 9 bases of the junction unmatched. This CDR3 spans 15 amino acids. CDR3 sequence: CASRQGQDGPGELFF. The CDR3 DNA follows: TGTGCCAGCAGACAGGGACAGGACGGGCCCGGGGAGCTGTTTTTT.

V is TRBV12-3 or TRBV12-4 and J is TRBJ1-1; 7 nucleotides match TRBD1. After removal of 3 bases from V and 10 bases from J, the junction contained 14 bases not matched to a gene. The CDR3 loop spans 15 amino acids. The DNA for the CDR3 is TGTGCCAGCAGTTTCCTTTCGACAGGGACGGAGGGAGCTTTCTTT. Translated, it gives CASSFLSTGTEGAFF.

The CDR3 spells CASSLDTAGYEQYF. CDR3 coding DNA: TGCGCCAGCAGCCTAGACACGGCGGGCTACGAGCAGTACTTC. This chain uses TRBV4-1 with TRBJ2-7; D possibly corresponds to TRBD2 (5 bases). Looked up from germline, CDR1 is MGHRA and CDR2 is YSYEKL. Trimming stripped 4 bases from V and 3 bases from J, with 13 bases between. CDR3 length: 14 amino acids.

This clonotype was seen a handful of times. This chain joins TRBV7-9 and TRBJ2-7; D uncertain. Per the germline V gene, CDR1 is SEHNR and CDR2 is FQNEAQ (reference sequence). The V and J ends lost 1 base and 7 bases respectively, with 8 bases between them. This CDR3 region has 12 residues. Here the CDR3 reads CASSLDPKEQYF. DNA of the CDR3: TGTGCCAGCAGCTTAGACCCCAAAGAGCAGTACTTC. Full variable domain (missing parts from reference TRBV7-9 and TRBJ2-7): DTGVSQNPRHKITKRGQNVTFRCDPISEHNRLYWYRQTLGQGPEFLTYFQNEAQLEKSRLLSDRFSAERPKGSFSTLEIQRTEQGDSAMYLCASSLDPKEQYFGPGTRLTVT.

In this sample, this clonotype turned up a few times. The V call is TRBV4-3, the J call TRBJ1-1; tentative D call: TRBD1 (5 bases). Germline CDR1 reads LGHNA; CDR2 reads YSLEER. V gave up 5 bases and J gave up 3 bases, with 10 bases separating them. This CDR3 is 13 amino acids long. The CDR3 protein is CASSLKGDTEAFF. The CDR3 nucleotides are TGCGCCAGCAGCTTAAAAGGGGACACTGAAGCTTTCTTT.

This clonotype was seen at least ten times. The chain employs TRBV20-1 and TRBJ1-1; D remains ambiguous. Germline CDR1 is DFQATT and CDR2 is SNEGSKA (reference sequence). V lost 0 bases, J lost 0 bases, and 8 bases lay in between. CDR3 size: 14 residues. CDR3 sequence: CSARDPGMNTEAFF. CDR3 nucleotide sequence: TGCAGTGCTAGAGACCCCGGGATGAACACTGAAGCTTTCTTT.

The chain joins TRBV7-9 to TRBJ2-6; TRBD2 is a possible D gene (6 bases). CDR3 size: 19 residues. Germline CDR1 is SEHNR and CDR2 is FQNEAQ (reference sequence). Trimming stripped 2 bases from V and 2 bases from J, with 19 bases between. In DNA, the CDR3 is TGTGCCAGCAGCTTACCTGGCTCTAGCGAGTTCGCTGGGGCCAACGTCCTGACTTTC. This gives the protein CASSLPGSSEFAGANVLTF.

The chain combines TRBV21-1 with TRBJ1-5; TRBD1 is taken as the D call from the table, unchecked against the DNA. TRBV21-1 is deemed a pseudogene. The CDR3 has 15 residues. The chain's CDR3 is CASSIDRGCGQPQHF. The DNA for the CDR3 is TGTGCCAGCAGCATCGACAGGGGATGTGGTCAGCCCCAGCATTTT.